Listed below are T cell receptor beta chains from one sample, sequenced in a study of shared clonotypes between healthy human individuals. Repertoires were generated with immunoSEQ multiplex PCR, while TCRdb's copy carries only in-frame clones and drops some. The sample records about 2.1 million clones, roughly 91% being singletons. Sample: naive CD8+ T cells from PBMCs. The origin of the receptors is a man between 18 and 29 years old in good health. Some clones in this sample may be carry-over from other donors' samples. The CDR3 runs from the conserved cysteine through the conserved F or W. A D gene is named only where the DNA matches it firmly. Clone size is stated in some rows and not others, as once, few, many or a class when expanded.

abundance,j_gene,v_gene,d_gene,CDR3aa,CDR3nt
few,TRBJ2-7,TRBV7-2,-,CASSARSYEQYF,TGTGCCAGCAGCGCCCGTTCCTACGAGCAGTACTTC
-,TRBJ2-3,TRBV2,-,CASKPMPRGTDTQYF,TGTGCCAGCAAGCCGATGCCAAGGGGGACAGATACGCAGTATTTT
-,TRBJ2-7,TRBV7-9,TRBD2,CASSLGLAGRTYEQYF,TGTGCCAGCAGCTTGGGACTAGCGGGGAGAACCTACGAGCAGTACTTC
-,TRBJ2-7,TRBV7-6,-,CASSLFPGPLEQYF,TGTGCCAGCAGCTTATTCCCAGGCCCCCTCGAGCAGTACTTC
-,TRBJ2-7,TRBV5-4,-,CASSRGTNGYF,TGTGCCAGCAGCCGCGGGACGAACGGGTACTTC
-,TRBJ2-3,TRBV5-6,-,CATSRGSDTQYF,TGTGCCACCTCCCGCGGGTCAGATACGCAGTATTTT
-,TRBJ1-1,TRBV7-6,-,CASSSPGDPTEAFF,TGTGCCAGCAGCTCCCCCGGAGATCCGACTGAAGCTTTCTTT
-,TRBJ2-1,TRBV10-2,TRBD2,CASQTSGSSYNEQFF,TGCGCCAGCCAGACTAGCGGAAGCTCCTACAATGAGCAGTTCTTC
-,TRBJ2-7,TRBV13,-,CASSLAGTPYEQYF,TGTGCCAGCAGCTTAGCCGGGACCCCCTACGAGCAGTACTTC
few,TRBJ2-2,TRBV10-3,-,CAISEEPGGTGELFF,TGTGCCATCAGTGAAGAACCCGGGGGCACCGGGGAGCTGTTTTTT
-,TRBJ1-2,TRBV29-1,-,CSAEGGALPGYTF,TGCAGCGCAGAAGGGGGTGCTCTCCCTGGCTACACCTTC
-,TRBJ2-4,TRBV27,TRBD1,CASSLGSDRGKNIQYF,TGTGCCAGCAGTTTGGGGTCGGACAGGGGTAAAAACATTCAGTACTTC
-,TRBJ2-5,TRBV7-7,-,CASSQVLSGQETQYF,TGTGCCAGCAGCCAAGTCCTCTCGGGGCAAGAGACCCAGTACTTC
once,TRBJ1-2,TRBV27,TRBD1,CASADFFGQGDYGYTF,TGTGCCAGCGCCGATTTTTTTGGACAGGGAGACTATGGCTACACCTTC
once,TRBJ2-7,TRBV5-6,-,CASSFRGYEQYF,TGTGCCAGCAGCTTTCGGGGGTACGAGCAGTACTTC
-,TRBJ1-2,TRBV28,TRBD1,CASSRQGNYGYTF,TGTGCCAGCAGCAGACAGGGGAACTATGGCTACACCTTC
-,TRBJ2-1,TRBV6-5,TRBD2,CASRPGLAGVTEFF,TGTGCCAGCAGGCCGGGACTAGCGGGAGTTACGGAGTTCTTC
-,TRBJ2-7,TRBV19,-,CASSSGVSLYEQYF,TGTGCCAGTAGTTCCGGGGTGTCACTCTACGAGCAGTACTTC
-,TRBJ2-2,TRBV13,-,CASSLGFGGELFF,TGTGCCAGCAGCTTAGGATTCGGCGGGGAGCTGTTTTTT
-,TRBJ2-1,TRBV28,TRBD2,CASQLLGRGNNGRAGEQFF,TGTGCCAGCCAGTTATTGGGACGGGGAAATAACGGGAGGGCCGGTGAGCAGTTCTTC
-,TRBJ2-7,TRBV29-1,TRBD1,CSVTGQARYEQYF,TGCAGCGTTACCGGACAGGCTCGATACGAGCAGTACTTC
-,TRBJ1-2,TRBV7-9,-,CASSSNKNPGGNYGYTF,TGTGCCAGCAGCTCCAACAAGAATCCCGGCGGGAACTATGGCTACACCTTC
-,TRBJ2-7,TRBV13,TRBD2,CASSSRLAGSYEQYF,TGTGCCAGCAGCTCCCGACTAGCGGGCAGCTACGAGCAGTACTTC
once,TRBJ2-7,TRBV28,-,CASTLSGSYEQYF,TGTGCCAGCACCCTTAGCGGATCCTACGAGCAGTACTTC
-,TRBJ2-1,TRBV15,TRBD2,CATSVRSGSSYNEQFF,TGTGCCACCAGCGTCCGTAGCGGGAGCTCCTACAATGAGCAGTTCTTC
-,TRBJ2-7,TRBV2,-,CASNPTGVGAYEQYF,TGTGCCAGCAACCCGACGGGAGTTGGAGCCTACGAGCAGTACTTC
-,TRBJ2-7,TRBV6-5,TRBD2,CASSLAGIDEQYF,TGTGCCAGCAGTTTAGCGGGAATCGACGAGCAGTACTTC
-,TRBJ2-7,TRBV6-1,-,CASSDGARGYEQYF,TGTGCCAGCAGTGATGGGGCAAGGGGGTACGAGCAGTACTTC
-,TRBJ2-7,TRBV27,-,CASSLINRFYEQYF,TGTGCCAGCAGTTTAATCAACAGATTCTACGAGCAGTACTTC
-,TRBJ2-7,TRBV5-5,-,CASSLALEGFYEQYF,TGTGCCAGCAGCTTGGCCCTGGAGGGGTTCTACGAGCAGTACTTC
once,TRBJ2-1,TRBV27,-,CASSFRLIASRDKIYNEQFF,TGTGCCAGCAGTTTTAGATTAATCGCGTCGAGGGACAAAATATACAATGAGCAGTTCTTC
-,TRBJ2-1,TRBV9,TRBD1,CASSVTGSNSYNEQFF,TGTGCCAGCAGCGTGACAGGGTCGAACTCCTACAATGAGCAGTTCTTC
-,TRBJ2-7,TRBV27,-,CASKAHSSYEQYF,TGTGCCAGCAAGGCACACTCCAGCTACGAGCAGTACTTC
-,TRBJ1-4,TRBV7-8,-,CASSLAAGLRSLEEKLFF,TGTGCCAGCAGCTTAGCTGCAGGGCTGAGGTCCCTTGAAGAAAAACTGTTTTTT
once,TRBJ2-5,TRBV28,-,CASSPRLLVIGETQYF,TGTGCCAGCAGCCCCCGCCTGTTGGTAATCGGAGAGACCCAGTACTTC
-,TRBJ1-1,TRBV10-3,TRBD1,CAISESKGVGQGNTEAFF,TGTGCCATCAGTGAGTCGAAAGGTGTGGGACAGGGGAACACTGAAGCTTTCTTT
-,TRBJ1-5,TRBV20-1,-,CSARSLGLQHF,TGCAGTGCTAGATCCCTAGGACTCCAGCATTTT
-,TRBJ2-1,TRBV9,TRBD2,CASSVAGGGNEQFF,TGTGCCAGCAGCGTAGCGGGCGGGGGGAATGAGCAGTTCTTC
-,TRBJ1-1,TRBV27,-,CASSLYRAALNTEAFF,TGTGCCAGCAGCCTATACCGGGCAGCTTTGAACACTGAAGCTTTCTTT
-,TRBJ2-1,TRBV28,TRBD2,CASSLGPAGVDNEQFF,TGTGCCAGCAGTTTAGGCCCCGCGGGGGTAGACAATGAGCAGTTCTTC
-,TRBJ2-7,TRBV2,TRBD2,CASSGSGKPYEQYF,TGTGCCAGCAGTGGTAGCGGGAAACCCTACGAGCAGTACTTC
-,TRBJ2-1,TRBV6-5,TRBD1,CASRAGTGYNEQFF,TGTGCCAGCAGGGCCGGGACAGGGTACAATGAGCAGTTCTTC
-,TRBJ2-1,TRBV7-8,TRBD2,CASSQIGLAYNEQFF,TGTGCCAGCAGCCAAATAGGACTAGCCTACAATGAGCAGTTCTTC